The 17 T cell receptor beta chains reported below all come from one sample, sequenced in a study of cytomegalovirus exposure and HLA in healthy donors. Both 60 Vbeta primers and 13 Jbeta primers went into the PCR. The method was immunoSEQ multiplex PCR; TCRdb's version includes in-frame clones alone and lacks a portion of them. The sample yields about 160,000 clones, 60% to 80% seen once. Material: PBMCs. These receptors were obtained from a man aged 45-65 years in good health and CMV-seropositive.

V gene TRBV27 combines with J gene TRBJ2-1; 11 positions agree with TRBD2. V gave up 4 bases and J gave up 7 bases; unmatched junction bases: 9. Germline V lookup: CDR1 MNHEY, CDR2 SMNVEV (reference sequence). The CDR3 consists of 16 residues. CDR3 DNA: TGTGCCAGCAGTTCCCCCCTAGCGGGGGGTCGGAATGAGCAGTTCTTC. This translates into CASSSPLAGGRNEQFF.

This clone turned up a few times. CDR3 in amino acids: CASSVRDTTYEQYF. The CDR3 bases are TGTGCCAGCAGCGTTAGGGACACCACCTACGAGCAGTACTTC. The chain joins TRBV9 to TRBJ2-7, with D maybe TRBD1 (6 bases). Trimming cost V 2 bases and J 2 bases, with 11 bases left between them. The germline gives CDR1 SGDLS, CDR2 YYNGEE. The CDR3 contains 14 residues.

Notes on this clone: Other nucleotide sequences from this sample produce the same CDR3. The chain employs TRBV9 and TRBJ2-1, with 12 bases aligning to TRBD2. V dropped 0 bases and J dropped 4; count of bases not matched to a gene: 5. Germline CDR1 SGDLS, CDR2 YYNGEE. This CDR3 is 17 amino acids long. DNA of the CDR3: TGTGCCAGCAGCGTAGGTACTAGCGGGGGGTCATACAATGAGCAGTTCTTC. Translating it yields CASSVGTSGGSYNEQFF.

This chain uses TRBV4-2 with TRBJ1-4; possibly TRBD1 for D (5 bases). The CDR3 totals 15 residues. Trimming pared 0 bases from V and 8 bases from J, leaving 13 bases between. Germline values: CDR1 LGHNA, CDR2 YNFKEQ. CDR3 coding DNA: TGTGCCAGCAGCCAAGATCGGGCAGGGTGGGAAAAACTGTTTTTT. Encoded protein: CASSQDRAGWEKLFF.

V and J are TRBV2 and TRBJ2-3; 9 nucleotides line up with TRBD2. V shed 5 bases and J 3 bases; nucleotides not matched to a gene: 6. CDR1 is SNHLY and CDR2 is FYNNEI in the germline V gene. This CDR3 region has 15 residues. CDR3 DNA: TGTGCCAGCAGTCCCACGAGCGGGGGGACAGATACGCAGTATTTT. It specifies CASSPTSGGTDTQYF.

The rearrangement joins TRBV9 to TRBJ1-2; D perhaps matches TRBD1 (5 bases). The germline CDR1 and CDR2 sequences are SGDLS and YYNGEE. CDR3 length: 13 amino acids. V was pared by 0 bases and J by 8 bases, with 11 bases between. The CDR3 spells CASSVGGRGGYTF. CDR3 nucleotides: TGTGCCAGCAGCGTAGGCGGGAGGGGAGGCTACACCTTC.

The J gene is TRBJ2-7, the V gene TRBV7-2; the match to TRBD1 covers 9 bases. V was pared by 5 bases and J by 2 bases, with 7 bases of the junction left unmatched. This CDR3 has 15 residues. CDR1 is SGHTA and CDR2 is FQGNSA in the germline V gene. The CDR3 DNA is TGTGCCAGCAGCGTAGTGGACAGGGGAACCTACGAGCAGTACTTC. It codes for CASSVVDRGTYEQYF.

V usage is TRBV5-6 and J usage is TRBJ1-6; D ambiguous. V was pared by 3 bases and J by 15 bases, with 19 bases between. CDR3 size: 14 residues. From germline, CDR1 is SGHDT and CDR2 YYEEEE. The CDR3 nucleotides are TGTGCCAGCAGCTCCTCGGTCAGCGACTTAGTCCTCCACTTT. This encodes CASSSSVSDLVLHF.

The V gene is TRBV19, the J gene TRBJ2-7, with a weak D call TRBD1 (5 bases). Germline assignment: CDR1 LNHDA and CDR2 SQIVND (reference sequence). This CDR3 comprises 14 residues. V was cut by 7 bases and J by 3 bases, with 16 bases left in between. CDR3 protein: CASNDWGIDYEQYF. DNA of the CDR3: TGTGCCAGTAACGACTGGGGCATCGACTACGAGCAGTACTTC.

The V and J genes are TRBV18 and TRBJ2-7; 8 nucleotides align to TRBD1. V lost 2 bases and J lost 4; bases outside the gene matches: 10. Germline V CDR1 and CDR2: KGHSH, LQKENI. The CDR3 spans 16 residues. CDR3 amino acids: CASSPGVRQGIYEQYF. CDR3 bases: TGTGCCAGCTCACCAGGCGTGAGACAGGGGATTTACGAGCAGTACTTC.

The V call is TRBV7-8, the J call TRBJ2-7; D is perhaps TRBD2 (5 bases). Germline V lookup: CDR1 SGHVS, CDR2 FQNEAQ. Trimming pared 1 base from V and 7 bases from J, leaving 14 bases between. The CDR3 length is 14 residues. The CDR3 DNA sequence: TGTGCCAGCAGCTTAGGTCCAGGAACGGGGGAGCAGTACTTC. As protein: CASSLGPGTGEQYF.

The rearrangement uses TRBV6-5 and TRBJ1-1; 7 nucleotides line up with TRBD1. V shed 5 bases, J shed 0 bases, and the junction held 3 bases outside the gene matches. Germline V lookup: CDR1 MNHEY, CDR2 SVGAGI. This CDR3 has 14 amino acids. CDR3 loop: CASSVGQLNTEAFF. CDR3 bases: TGTGCCAGCAGTGTGGGACAGCTGAACACTGAAGCTTTCTTT.

This clone has a handful of counts. The chain employs TRBV4-3 and TRBJ1-2; perhaps TRBD1 as D (5 bases). CDR3 length: 17 residues. V lost 4 bases and J lost 5, with 23 bases in between. The germline V gene encodes CDR1 LGHNA and CDR2 YSLEER. Here the CDR3 DNA reads TGCGCCAGCAGCCCGGGGGGGGGTATTCGAATGGGGTATGGCTACACCTTC. This sequence encodes CASSPGGGIRMGYGYTF.

Remarks on this clone: Other nucleotide sequences in the sample specify the same CDR3. This chain's CDR3 is CASSGTGSSYEQYF. The CDR3 region has the DNA TGTGCCAGCAGCGGGACAGGGAGCTCCTACGAGCAGTACTTC. The chain has TRBV5-4 and TRBJ2-7, with 9 bases lining up with TRBD1. Trimming cost V 4 bases and J 0 bases; bases outside gene matches: 2. The CDR3 covers 14 residues. The germline V gene encodes CDR1 SGHNT and CDR2 YYREEE (reference sequence).

The chain employs TRBV19 and TRBJ2-6; perhaps TRBD2 as D (6 bases). Germline CDR1 is LNHDA and CDR2 is SQIVND (reference sequence). The V and J ends lost 7 bases and 3 bases respectively, with 19 bases between them. The CDR3 extends over 17 amino acids. The CDR3 spells CASTPLGSNRGANVLTF. The CDR3 nucleotides read TGTGCCAGTACCCCTCTCGGGAGCAATCGTGGGGCCAACGTCCTGACTTTC.

The chain recombines TRBV30 with TRBJ1-2; 7 bases are shared with TRBD1. The CDR3 is 11 residues long. After removal of 1 base from V and 11 bases from J, the junction contained 4 bases not matched to a gene. Germline CDR1 and CDR2: GTSNPN and SVGIG (reference sequence). This CDR3 is CAWSALTGYTF. DNA of the CDR3: TGTGCCTGGAGTGCCCTGACAGGGTACACCTTC. The complete variable domain, with remaining parts taken from reference TRBV30 and TRBJ1-2, reads SQTIHQWPATLVQPVGSPLSLECTVEGTSNPNLYWYRQAAGRGLQLLFYSVGIGQISSEVPQNLSASRPQDRQFILSSKKLLLSDSGFYLCAWSALTGYTFGSGTRLTVV.

This chain uses TRBV19 with TRBJ1-1, with unresolved D. The germline V gene encodes CDR1 LNHDA and CDR2 SQIVND (reference sequence). The CDR3 spans 12 residues. The V gene lost 9 bases and the J gene lost 5 bases, with 13 bases spanning the gap. The CDR3 sequence: CASGREGTEAFF. The CDR3 DNA reads as TGTGCCAGCGGACGGGAGGGAACTGAAGCTTTCTTT.